This TCR beta chain was recorded in a study of T cells in Graves' hyperthyroidism and ophthalmopathy. This clonotype has a count of ten or more. Its antigen is undetermined. Over 18 months, lack of ophthalmopathy progression marked Graves' hyperthyroidism as stable. The CDR3 loop spans 13 amino acids. The V gene lost 6 bases and the J gene lost 9 bases, with 15 bases spanning the gap. CDR1 is SNHLY, CDR2 FYNNEI, per germline. Study results and limitations: Median prediction lead before ophthalmopathy onset was around 6.9 months with the model.

Amplification of TCR beta CDR3 regions used RNA as the template. First-round RT-PCR targeting the TCR CDR3 was performed with the HTBI primer set. TCRdb ran MiXCR on the multiplex PCR reads and lists one entry per CDR3 protein. The table includes under 350,000 distinct CDR3 sequences, around a sixth detected once. V usage is TRBV2 and J usage is TRBJ2-1; no clear D gene. Sequenced input: blood. The receptor comes from a woman in her 50s with Graves' hyperthyroidism. The CDR3, as DNA: TGTGCCAGCAGCACCCCGTGGGGAAGTGAGCAGTTCTTC. Its protein product is CASSTPWGSEQFF.